This T cell receptor beta chain stems from a study of cytotoxic CD8 clonotypes in ibrutinib-treated CLL. Study-level information: There were around twelve relapsed/refractory patients and 15 treatment-naive patients, and approximately 17 were IGHV unmutated.

Study results and limitations: Once treatment began, public clonotypes, which were uncommon, contracted or stayed stable.

A remark on this clone: What it binds is unknown.

Target depth was 1 in 200,000 to 1 in 1 million T cells, about 10x per clonotype. Data came from immunoSEQ multiplex PCR; TCRdb stores just in-frame clones and leaves some out. The sample consists of hundreds of thousands of clones, under 75% of them appearing once. Sequencing was performed on PBMCs, taken after 24 months of ibrutinib treatment. This receptor was taken from a human donor with chronic lymphocytic leukemia.

The CDR3 bases are TGTGCCAGCAGCTTGGGAGGATTCGGGGAGCTGTTTTTT. Encoded protein: CASSLGGFGELFF. V is TRBV5-6 and J is TRBJ2-2; no clear D gene. The V gene's germline CDR1 is SGHDT and CDR2 YYEEEE. The CDR3 totals 13 residues. V was shortened by 0 bases and J by 7 bases, with 7 bases between the two germline ends.